The entry that follows covers one T cell receptor (beta chain) sequence. The CDR3 length is 15 residues. Trimming cost V 1 base and J 6 bases, with 12 bases left between them. CDR1 and CDR2 from the germline V gene are MNHEY and SVGAGI. Using immunoSEQ multiplex PCR, the repertoire was profiled, and TCRdb retains in-frame clones only, with some absent. The profile shows tens of thousands of clones, approximately 84% of them singletons. These data belong to a study of blood T cell repertoires in COVID-19. This clonotype was obtained from a human donor in a cohort sampled during active COVID-19. Sequenced material: peripheral blood. The chain recombines TRBV6-5 with TRBJ2-2; D is possibly TRBD1 (5 bases). CDR3 DNA: TGTGCCAGCAGTTACTGGCAGGGAAGGGCCGGGGAGCTGTTTTTT. Encoded protein: CASSYWQGRAGELFF.